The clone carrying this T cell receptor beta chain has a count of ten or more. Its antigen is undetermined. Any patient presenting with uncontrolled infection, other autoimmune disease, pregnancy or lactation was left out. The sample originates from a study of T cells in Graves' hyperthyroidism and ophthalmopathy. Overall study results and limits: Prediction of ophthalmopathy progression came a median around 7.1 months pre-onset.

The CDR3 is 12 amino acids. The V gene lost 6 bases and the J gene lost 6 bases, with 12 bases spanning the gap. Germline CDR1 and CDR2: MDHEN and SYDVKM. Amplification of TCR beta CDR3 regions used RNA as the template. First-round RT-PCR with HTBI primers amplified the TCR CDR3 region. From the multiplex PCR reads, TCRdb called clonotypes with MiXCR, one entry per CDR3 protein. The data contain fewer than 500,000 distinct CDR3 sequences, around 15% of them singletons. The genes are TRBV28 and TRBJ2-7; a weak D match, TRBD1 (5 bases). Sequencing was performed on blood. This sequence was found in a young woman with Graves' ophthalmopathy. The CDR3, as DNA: TGTGCCAGCAGGCTAGGGGTCTTCGAGCAGTACTTC. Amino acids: CASRLGVFEQYF.